Sequencing of this T cell receptor (beta chain) was carried out in a study of blood T cell repertoires in COVID-19. Turning to the study itself: The United States, Italy and Spain were the sources of the acute and convalescent COVID-19 samples. T cells, B-cell-depleted T cells, or PBMCs provided the cDNA or gDNA that served as material.

Authors' analysis steps: Nucleated cell counts were estimated from reference gene primer amplification. Profiling relied on immunoSEQ multiplex PCR, and the TCRdb table lists in-frame clones only, not all of them. V and J calls and clone size are those listed in that table; D and trimming were worked out from the DNA. The sample lists about 8,700 clones; more than 85% were seen once. The trim removed 0 bases at V and 2 bases at J, leaving 7 bases unmatched. Germline V gene data show CDR1 as SGDLS and CDR2 as YYNGEE. This CDR3 has 16 amino acids. V usage is TRBV9 and J usage is TRBJ2-5, with TRBD1 identical over 7 bases. This TCR came from a woman in her forties or fifties with active COVID-19. Input material: peripheral blood. The CDR3 here is CASSVAAGDRQETQYF. In DNA, the CDR3 is TGTGCCAGCAGCGTAGCTGCCGGGGACAGACAAGAGACCCAGTACTTC.